The 10 T cell receptor beta chains listed next were all sequenced from one sample in a study of tissue T cells after allogeneic stem cell transplantation. Here immunoSEQ multiplex PCR was the method, and the copy in TCRdb shows in-frame clones only, minus some. Of tens of thousands of clones listed, about three quarters are singletons. The sequencing sample was made of sorted cells pooled from one or two spleens. The source is a pool of C57BL/6 mice in good health.

The sample holds a few counts of this clone. Mouse names are used for the genes. The observed sequence ends 1 residue before the CDR3 terminus, with the missing tail filled in from the germline J gene. The chain combines TRBV3 with TRBJ2-7; perhaps D is TRBD1 or TRBD2 (6 bases each). Germline V gives CDR1 SNHLY, CDR2 FYNGKV (reference sequence). V lost 4 bases to trimming and J lost 5 bases, with 15 bases between them. The CDR3 is 14 amino acids. The CDR3 sequence is CASSSRGGNDEQYF. The CDR3 bases that were read are TGTGCCAGCAGCTCTAGAGGGGGGAACGATGAACAGTAC. Filled out from reference TRBV3 and TRBJ2-7, the complete variable domain reads GPKVLQIPSHQIIDMGQMVTLNCDPVSNHLYFYWYKQILGQQMEFLVNFYNGKVMEKSKLFKDQFSVERPDGSYFTLKIQPTALEDSAVYFCASSSRGGNDEQYFGPGTRLTVL.

On this clone itself: Gene names are mouse gene names. The read terminates 1 residue before the CDR3 end, so the remaining end is supplied by the germline J gene. The J gene is TRBJ2-5, the V gene TRBV12-1; 12 bases agree with TRBD2. This CDR3 region has 15 residues. The germline V gene has CDR1 SGHSN and CDR2 HYEKVE. J lost 5 bases, V lost 2 bases, and 4 bases had no gene match. The CDR3 bases that were read are TGTGCCAGCTCTCCCTCGGACTGGGGGGGAGACACCCAGTAC. This sequence encodes CASSPSDWGGDTQY. The entire CDR3 protein reads CASSPSDWGGDTQYF.

Points on this clone: Genes and germline are mouse. The CDR3 goes on 1 residue after the read ends, and that part is filled in from the germline J gene. The chain employs TRBV13-2 and TRBJ2-3; D gene unclear. This CDR3 region has 14 residues. The germline V gene has CDR1 NNHNN and CDR2 SYGAGS (reference sequence). Deletions cut 2 bases from V and 0 bases from J, with 7 bases between. The DNA read from the CDR3 is TGTGCCAGCGGTGAATATTCTAGTGCAGAAACGCTGTAT. It translates to CASGEYSSAETLY. The whole CDR3 sequence is CASGEYSSAETLYF.

The sample holds a few counts of this clone. Gene labels here are mouse ones. The read stops 1 residue short of the end of the CDR3; the missing end is completed from the germline J gene. The rearrangement links TRBV15 to TRBJ2-7; 8 bases agree with TRBD2. This CDR3 region has 13 residues. Germline V CDR1 and CDR2: SGHND, FRSKSL. After removal of 6 bases from V and 7 bases from J, the junction contained 8 bases not matched to a gene. The covered CDR3 bases are TGTGCCAGCAGGCCGACTGGGGCGGGGGAACAGTAC. Translating gives CASRPTGAGEQY. The CDR3, in full, reads CASRPTGAGEQYF.

As for this clone: Genes and germline are mouse. From the germline J gene comes the end of the CDR3, since the read stops 1 residue before it. The chain uses TRBV16 and TRBJ2-7; 11 bases are shared with TRBD2. Germline CDR1 and CDR2: SGHSA and FRNQAP. V was clipped by 3 bases and J by 7 bases; unmatched bases: 5. The CDR3 is 14 amino acids. Incomplete CDR3 DNA: TGTGCAAGCAGCTTTCCACTGGGGGGGCGGGAACAGTAC. Its translation is CASSFPLGGREQY. The full-length CDR3 reads as CASSFPLGGREQYF.

As to this clone: Germline and genes: mouse. The CDR3 extends 1 residue past the end of the read, so its final part is completed from the germline J gene. The chain joins TRBV19 to TRBJ2-5, with D unresolved. Germline V gene data show CDR1 as FNHDT and CDR2 as SITEND (reference sequence). The ends were cut back, 1 base at V and 3 bases at J, with 6 bases in the middle. The CDR3 extends over 13 amino acids. The CDR3 here is CASSIPTQDTQYF. Incomplete CDR3 DNA: TGTGCCAGCAGTATACCAACTCAAGACACCCAGTAC.

Worth noting for this clone: The gene names given are mouse names. Read data end 1 residue before the CDR3 end; the end is taken from the germline J gene. The V gene is TRBV12-1, the J gene TRBJ1-2; TRBD1 aligns across 7 bases. The germline V gene has CDR1 SGHSN and CDR2 HYEKVE. V lost 1 base, J lost 6 bases, and 7 bases stayed unmatched. This CDR3 comprises 14 residues. The sequenced CDR3 bases are TGTGCCAGCTCTCTTGAAGACAGGGACCCCGACTACACC. Translation gives CASSLEDRDPDYT. The CDR3 reads in full as CASSLEDRDPDYTF.

With respect to this clone: Genes and germline come from the mouse. The CDR3 end is not reached by the read, which stops 1 residue before it; the germline J gene fills it in. The chain recombines TRBV19 with TRBJ2-4; D perhaps matches TRBD2 (6 bases). Germline-derived CDR1 and CDR2 are FNHDT and SITEND (reference sequence). Trimming removed 4 bases from V and 1 base from J, with 16 bases in between. CDR3 length equals 16 residues. The DNA read from the CDR3 is TGTGCCAGCAGTCCACTCTGGGGCTTGGGTCAAAACACCTTGTAC. Its protein is CASSPLWGLGQNTLY. The complete CDR3 sequence is CASSPLWGLGQNTLYF.

To note about this clone: The germline and genes are mouse ones. Read coverage stops 1 residue before the CDR3 terminus; the germline J gene supplies the remainder. Other nucleotide sequences in the sample specify the same CDR3. The J gene is TRBJ2-2, the V gene TRBV26; D perhaps matches TRBD1 (5 bases). This CDR3 has 14 amino acids. Germline V lookup: CDR1 KGHPV, CDR2 FQNQEV (reference sequence). V was pared by 2 bases and J by 1 base, with 5 bases between. The sequenced part of the CDR3 DNA is TGTGCCAGCAGTCTGCAGGGAAACACCGGGCAGCTCTAC. This translates into CASSLQGNTGQLY. The entire CDR3 reads CASSLQGNTGQLYF. Together with reference TRBV26 and TRBJ2-2, the CDR3 gives the full variable domain: NSKVIQTPRYLVKGQGQKAKMRCIPEKGHPVVFWYQQNKNNEFKFLINFQNQEVLQQIDMTEKRFSAECPSNSPCSLEIQSSEAGDSALYLCASSLQGNTGQLYFGEGSKLTVL.

On this clone itself: Each gene name is a mouse one. Coverage ceases 1 residue before the CDR3 finishes, and the germline J gene fills in the end. The V call is TRBV31, the J call TRBJ2-2; D may be TRBD2 (5 bases). Germline V gives CDR1 GKSSPN, CDR2 SITVG. The ends were cut back, 0 bases at V and 0 bases at J, with 8 bases in the middle. The CDR3 runs 15 residues. The CDR3 bases that were read are TGTGCCTGGAGTCTGGACTTGACAAACACCGGGCAGCTCTAC. Translated, it gives CAWSLDLTNTGQLY. The whole CDR3 is CAWSLDLTNTGQLYF.